What follows is one T cell receptor (beta chain) and its context. CDR1 SGHDN and CDR2 FVKESK come from the germline V gene. V was cut by 1 base and J by 7 bases, with 13 bases left in between. The CDR3 covers 14 residues. This specimen comes from a study of blood T cell repertoires in COVID-19. Ages ranged from about 18 to 89 years, with residence in 20 to 30 US areas. TCRdb's table, derived via immunoSEQ multiplex PCR, lists solely in-frame clones and lacks some. The sample holds more than 400,000 clones; roughly nine tenths are singletons and the top ten take 0.7%. The rearrangement uses TRBV14 and TRBJ1-1; D gene uncertain. Sequenced: PBMCs or T cells enriched from blood (not recorded which). The clonotype comes from a young woman who had recovered from COVID-19. The CDR3 spells CASSQGVFRREAFF. The CDR3 DNA sequence: TGTGCCAGCAGCCAAGGTGTATTCAGGCGTGAAGCTTTCTTT.